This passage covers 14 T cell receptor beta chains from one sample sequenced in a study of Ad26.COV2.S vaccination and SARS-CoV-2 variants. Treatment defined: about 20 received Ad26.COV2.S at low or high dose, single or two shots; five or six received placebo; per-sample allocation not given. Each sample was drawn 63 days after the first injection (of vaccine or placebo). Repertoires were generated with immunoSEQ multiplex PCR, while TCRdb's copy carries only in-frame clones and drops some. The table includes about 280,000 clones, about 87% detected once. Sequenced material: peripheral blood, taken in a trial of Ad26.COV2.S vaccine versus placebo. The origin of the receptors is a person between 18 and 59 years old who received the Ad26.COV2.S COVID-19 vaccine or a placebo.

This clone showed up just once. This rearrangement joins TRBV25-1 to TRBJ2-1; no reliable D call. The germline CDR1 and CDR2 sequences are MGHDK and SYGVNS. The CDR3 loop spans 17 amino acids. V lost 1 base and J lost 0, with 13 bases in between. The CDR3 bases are TGTGCCAGCAGTGAATTAGGCAGCCCGAGCTCCTACAATGAGCAGTTCTTC. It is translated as CASSELGSPSSYNEQFF. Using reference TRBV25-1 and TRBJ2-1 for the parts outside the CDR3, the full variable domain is EADIYQTPRYLVIGTGKKITLECSQTMGHDKMYWYQQDPGMELHLIHYSYGVNSTEKGDLSSESTVSRIRTEHFPLTLESARPSHTSQYLCASSELGSPSSYNEQFFGPGTRLTVL.

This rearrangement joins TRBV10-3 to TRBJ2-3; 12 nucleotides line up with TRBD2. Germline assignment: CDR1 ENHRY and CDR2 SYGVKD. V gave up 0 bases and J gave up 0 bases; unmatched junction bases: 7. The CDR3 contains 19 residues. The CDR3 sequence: CAISESLGLAGQSTDTQYF. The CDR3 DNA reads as TGTGCCATCAGTGAGTCGTTGGGACTAGCGGGTCAAAGCACAGATACGCAGTATTTT.

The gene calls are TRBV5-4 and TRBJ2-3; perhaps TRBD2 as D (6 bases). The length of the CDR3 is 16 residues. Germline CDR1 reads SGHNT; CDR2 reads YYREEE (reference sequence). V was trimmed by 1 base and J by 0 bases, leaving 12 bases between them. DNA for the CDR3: TGTGCCAGCAGCTTGTGGGGGGAAATTAGCACAGATACGCAGTATTTT. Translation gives CASSLWGEISTDTQYF.

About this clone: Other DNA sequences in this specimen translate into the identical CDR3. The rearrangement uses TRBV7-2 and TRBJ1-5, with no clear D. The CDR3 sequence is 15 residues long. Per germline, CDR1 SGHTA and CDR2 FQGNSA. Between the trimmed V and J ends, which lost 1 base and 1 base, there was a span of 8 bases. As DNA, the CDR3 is TGTGCCAGCAGCTTAGGGGGAGGAAGCAATCAGCCCCAGCATTTT. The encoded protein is CASSLGGGSNQPQHF.

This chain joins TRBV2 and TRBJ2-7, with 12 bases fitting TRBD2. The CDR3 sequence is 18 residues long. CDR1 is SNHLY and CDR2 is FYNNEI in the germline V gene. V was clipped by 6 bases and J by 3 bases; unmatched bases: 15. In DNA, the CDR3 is TGTGCCAGCAGAGGGTCACGGGAGACTAGCGGGAGTCTCTACGAGCAGTACTTC. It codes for CASRGSRETSGSLYEQYF.

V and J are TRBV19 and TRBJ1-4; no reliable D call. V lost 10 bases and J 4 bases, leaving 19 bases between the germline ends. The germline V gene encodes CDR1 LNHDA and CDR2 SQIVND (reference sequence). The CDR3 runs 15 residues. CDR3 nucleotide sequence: TGTGCCACCTCGGTACGGATGTATGGTAATGAAAAACTGTTTTTT. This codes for CATSVRMYGNEKLFF. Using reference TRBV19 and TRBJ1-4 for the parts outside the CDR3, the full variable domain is DGGITQSPKYLFRKEGQNVTLSCEQNLNHDAMYWYRQDPGQGLRLIYYSQIVNDFQKGDIAEGYSVSREKKESFPLTVTSAQKNPTAFYLCATSVRMYGNEKLFFGSGTQLSVL.

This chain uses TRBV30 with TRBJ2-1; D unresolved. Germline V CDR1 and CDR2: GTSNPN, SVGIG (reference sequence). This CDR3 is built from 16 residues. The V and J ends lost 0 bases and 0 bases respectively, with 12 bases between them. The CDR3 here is CAWSVRVPISYNEQFF. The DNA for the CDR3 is TGTGCCTGGAGTGTACGAGTCCCAATCTCCTACAATGAGCAGTTCTTC.

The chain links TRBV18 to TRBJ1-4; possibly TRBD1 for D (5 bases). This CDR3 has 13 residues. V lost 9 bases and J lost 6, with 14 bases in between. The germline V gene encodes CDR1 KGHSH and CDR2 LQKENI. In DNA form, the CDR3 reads TGTGCCAGTTTCCCGGGAGGGGATGAAAAACTGTTTTTT. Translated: CASFPGGDEKLFF.

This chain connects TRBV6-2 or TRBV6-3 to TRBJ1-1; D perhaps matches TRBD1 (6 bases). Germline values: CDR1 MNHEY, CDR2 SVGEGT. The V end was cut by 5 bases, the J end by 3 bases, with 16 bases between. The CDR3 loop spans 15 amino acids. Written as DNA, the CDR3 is TGTGCCAGCAGTAGCCAACAGGGAGGGGACACTGAAGCTTTCTTT. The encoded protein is CASSSQQGGDTEAFF.

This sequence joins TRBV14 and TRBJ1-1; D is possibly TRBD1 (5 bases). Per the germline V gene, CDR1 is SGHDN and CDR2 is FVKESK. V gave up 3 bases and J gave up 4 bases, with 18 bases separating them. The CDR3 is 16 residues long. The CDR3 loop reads CASSHLDGRVVTEAFF. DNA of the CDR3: TGTGCCAGCAGCCACCTAGACGGCAGGGTGGTCACTGAAGCTTTCTTT.

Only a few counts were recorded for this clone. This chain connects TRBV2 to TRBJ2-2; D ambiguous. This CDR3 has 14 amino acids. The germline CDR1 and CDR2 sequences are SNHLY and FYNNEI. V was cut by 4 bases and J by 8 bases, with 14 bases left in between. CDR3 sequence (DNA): TGTGCCAGCAGTGTGGACCATGGGATAGGGGAGCTGTTTTTT. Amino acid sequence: CASSVDHGIGELFF.

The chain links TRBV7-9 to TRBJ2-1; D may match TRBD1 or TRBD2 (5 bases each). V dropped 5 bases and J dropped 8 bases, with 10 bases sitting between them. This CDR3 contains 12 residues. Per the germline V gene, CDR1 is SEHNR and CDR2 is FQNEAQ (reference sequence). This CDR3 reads CASSPRDHEQFF. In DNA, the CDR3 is TGTGCCAGCAGCCCCCGGGACCATGAGCAGTTCTTC.

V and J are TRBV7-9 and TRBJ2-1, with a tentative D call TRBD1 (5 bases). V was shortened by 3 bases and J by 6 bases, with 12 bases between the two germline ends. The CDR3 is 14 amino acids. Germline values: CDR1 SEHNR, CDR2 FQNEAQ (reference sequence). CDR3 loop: CASSFRGLGNEQFF. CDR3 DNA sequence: TGTGCCAGCAGCTTTAGGGGCCTCGGCAATGAGCAGTTCTTC.

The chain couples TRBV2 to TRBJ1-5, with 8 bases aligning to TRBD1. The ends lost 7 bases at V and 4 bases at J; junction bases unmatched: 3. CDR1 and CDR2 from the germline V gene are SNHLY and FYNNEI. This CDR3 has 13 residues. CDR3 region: CASTGTGNQPQHF. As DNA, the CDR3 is TGTGCCAGCACGGGGACAGGTAATCAGCCCCAGCATTTT. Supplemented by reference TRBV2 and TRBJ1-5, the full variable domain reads EPEVTQTPSHQVTQMGQEVILRCVPISNHLYFYWYRQILGQKVEFLVSFYNNEISEKSEIFDDQFSVERPDGSNFTLKIRSTKLEDSAMYFCASTGTGNQPQHFGDGTRLSIL.